The 24 T cell receptor beta chains below were found in one sample sequenced in a study of T-cell reconstitution after alpha-beta-depleted transplantation in children. Preparing the TCRbeta library involved the use of unique molecular identifiers. MiXCR, applied by TCRdb to the PCR reads, yields one record per CDR3 protein. The repertoire includes 98,000 or so distinct CDR3 sequences, about a quarter of them detected once, and about a fifth sits in the top ten. The source material was PBMCs, sampled before TCRalphabeta/CD19-depleted stem cell transplant. Every receptor here comes from a boy younger than 10 with acute lymphoblastic leukemia, due to receive a stem cell transplant.

The rearrangement links TRBV19 to TRBJ1-1; no reliable D call. The CDR3 has 13 amino acids. Germline CDR1 is LNHDA and CDR2 is SQIVND (reference sequence). V lost 6 bases and J 7 bases, leaving 15 bases between the germline ends. Written as DNA, the CDR3 is TGTGCCAGTAGGCATATTAGGGCCAATGAAGCTTTCTTT. Translation gives CASRHIRANEAFF. The full variable domain, completed using reference TRBV19 and TRBJ1-1, is DGGITQSPKYLFRKEGQNVTLSCEQNLNHDAMYWYRQDPGQGLRLIYYSQIVNDFQKGDIAEGYSVSREKKESFPLTVTSAQKNPTAFYLCASRHIRANEAFFGQGTRLTVV.

This clonotype was detected a few times. V and J are TRBV5-1 and TRBJ2-5; TRBD2 is a possible D gene (6 bases). The CDR3 is 15 residues long. Germline V lookup: CDR1 SGHRS, CDR2 YFSETQ. V was shortened by 3 bases and J by 5 bases, with 17 bases between the two germline ends. DNA for the CDR3: TGCGCCAGCAGCTACTACGGGAGCCTTGGGGAGACCCAGTACTTC. It codes for CASSYYGSLGETQYF.

The table lists this clonotype with a few counts. This chain joins TRBV20-1 and TRBJ2-7; 7 bases match TRBD2. The length of the CDR3 is 11 residues. The V segment lost 3 bases and the J segment 7 bases; nucleotides outside the gene matches: 3. Germline V lookup: CDR1 DFQATT, CDR2 SNEGSKA (reference sequence). The CDR3 loop is CSASWGGEQYF. The CDR3, as DNA: TGCAGTGCTAGTTGGGGGGGGGAGCAGTACTTC.

This clonotype was found a few times. The chain employs TRBV4-1 and TRBJ2-2; tentatively, D is TRBD2 (5 bases). Trimming took 7 bases from V and 4 from J, leaving 25 bases between them. The CDR3 contains 18 residues. The germline V gene encodes CDR1 MGHRA and CDR2 YSYEKL. Written as DNA, the CDR3 is TGCGCCAGCACACAAGAATTCCGGTGGGCGGCGGGCACCGGGGAGCTGTTTTTT. It is translated as CASTQEFRWAAGTGELFF.

This clonotype was counted at least ten times. V is TRBV5-1 and J is TRBJ2-1; possible D gene TRBD2, 5 bases. V was shortened by 2 bases and J by 3 bases, with 12 bases between the two germline ends. CDR3 size: 15 residues. Germline V gene lookup returns CDR1 SGHRS and CDR2 YFSETQ. CDR3 in amino acids: CASSFSGPSYNEQFF. The CDR3, as DNA: TGCGCCAGCAGCTTCAGCGGACCTAGCTACAATGAGCAGTTCTTC.

V is TRBV7-2 and J is TRBJ1-1, with TRBD1 matching 9 bases. CDR3 length equals 15 residues. The germline gives CDR1 SGHTA, CDR2 FQGNSA. V lost 4 bases to trimming and J lost 4 bases; unmatched junction nucleotides: 7. In nucleotides, the CDR3 is TGTGCCAGCAGCTCGGGACAGGGAGGGGGCACTGAAGCTTTCTTT. Its translation is CASSSGQGGGTEAFF.

The rearrangement uses TRBV29-1 and TRBJ1-3; no definite D call. With 5 bases removed from V and 4 bases from J, the gap between germline ends came to 6 bases. The CDR3 runs 11 residues. In germline, CDR1 is SQVTM, CDR2 ANQGSEA. CDR3 bases: TGCAGCGTTTATTGGGGAAACACCATATATTTT. Its protein product is CSVYWGNTIYF.

The gene calls are TRBV27 and TRBJ2-2; 11 nucleotides line up with TRBD2. Germline lookup yields CDR1 MNHEY and CDR2 SMNVEV (reference sequence). V trimming: 5 bases; J trimming: 3 bases; junction bases outside the gene matches: 5. This CDR3 is built from 16 residues. The DNA for the CDR3 is TGTGCCAGCAGTCCAGGACTAGCGGGCCACACCGGGGAGCTGTTTTTT. Protein: CASSPGLAGHTGELFF.

This rearrangement joins TRBV9 to TRBJ2-1; the D is unclear. The CDR3 runs 13 residues. Looked up from germline, CDR1 is SGDLS and CDR2 is YYNGEE. V shed 4 bases and J shed 4 bases, with 9 bases lying between them. CDR3: CASSQAPYNEQFF. DNA for the CDR3: TGTGCCAGCAGCCAAGCGCCGTACAATGAGCAGTTCTTC.

This clonotype was detected a few times. The chain is built from TRBV20-1 and TRBJ1-5; 10 bases fit TRBD1. The CDR3 is 13 amino acids. The junction had 2 bases not matched to a gene; V was cut back by 3 bases and J by 6 bases. Germline CDR1 is DFQATT and CDR2 is SNEGSKA (reference sequence). CDR3 sequence reads: CSARTGGIQPQHF. CDR3 DNA: TGCAGTGCTAGGACAGGGGGCATTCAGCCCCAGCATTTT.

This chain joins TRBV7-6 and TRBJ2-1, with 7 nucleotides matching TRBD2. The CDR3 extends over 17 amino acids. V lost 1 base to trimming and J lost 3 bases; unmatched junction nucleotides: 9. Germline V gene sequence: CDR1 SGHVS, CDR2 FNYEAQ. In DNA, the CDR3 is TGTGCCAGCAGCTTAGGGGTTAACGCGGGAGTCTACAATGAGCAGTTCTTC. It is translated as CASSLGVNAGVYNEQFF.

V is TRBV7-2 and J is TRBJ1-4; a weak D match, TRBD1 (5 bases). The ends were cut back, 5 bases at V and 8 bases at J, with 15 bases in the middle. This CDR3 contains 14 residues. The germline CDR1 and CDR2 sequences are SGHTA and FQGNSA. CDR3 sequence (DNA): TGTGCCAGCAGCGCTACCGGGACCGGGGAAAAACTGTTTTTT. Protein: CASSATGTGEKLFF.

This clonotype occurred a few times. The rearrangement joins TRBV5-6 to TRBJ2-7; D unresolved. Trimming pared 4 bases from V and 4 bases from J, leaving 6 bases between. CDR3 length equals 11 residues. Germline CDR1 and CDR2: SGHDT and YYEEEE. CDR3 protein: CASSVRYEQYF. The CDR3 nucleotides are TGTGCCAGCAGCGTTCGGTACGAGCAGTACTTC. The full variable domain, its missing parts supplied by reference TRBV5-6 and TRBJ2-7, is DAGVTQSPTHLIKTRGQQVTLRCSPKSGHDTVSWYQQALGQGPQFIFQYYEEEERQRGNFPDRFSGHQFPNYSSELNVNALLLGDSALYLCASSVRYEQYFGPGTRLTVT.

A few counts support this clonotype. The J gene is TRBJ2-5, the V gene TRBV20-1; TRBD2 matches at 8 bases. The CDR3 totals 14 residues. After removal of 3 bases from V and 5 bases from J, the junction contained 8 bases not matched to a gene. CDR1 and CDR2 (germline): DFQATT, SNEGSKA (reference sequence). Here the CDR3 DNA reads TGCAGTGCTAGTACTAGCGGAGGGGCTGAGACCCAGTACTTC. Protein: CSASTSGGAETQYF.

J is TRBJ1-2 and V is TRBV25-1; a weak D match, TRBD1 (6 bases). This CDR3 contains 14 residues. The V and J ends lost 1 base and 6 bases respectively, with 12 bases between them. From germline, CDR1 is MGHDK and CDR2 SYGVNS. The chain's CDR3 is CASSEFKSGDGYTF. For the CDR3, the DNA is TGTGCCAGCAGTGAATTTAAGTCAGGGGATGGCTACACCTTC.

DNA for the CDR3: TGTGCCAGCAGACCGGACAGGGGAAAGGATGGCTACACCTTC. Encoded protein: CASRPDRGKDGYTF. The chain combines TRBV28 with TRBJ1-2; TRBD1 matches at 9 bases. J gave up 6 bases and V 6 bases, and 8 bases lay outside the gene matches. The CDR3 spans 14 residues. CDR1 is MDHEN, CDR2 SYDVKM, per germline.

This clonotype was observed at least ten times. J is TRBJ2-1 and V is TRBV7-9; D not certain. The CDR3 is 13 residues long. V lost 8 bases and J lost 2, with 10 bases in between. Germline lookup yields CDR1 SEHNR and CDR2 FQNEAQ (reference sequence). DNA of the CDR3: TGTGCCAGCGACCCTTTGGCCTACAATGAGCAGTTCTTC. Its translation is CASDPLAYNEQFF.

The J gene is TRBJ2-7, the V gene TRBV28; D unclear. Trimming removed 4 bases at V and 6 bases at J, with 7 bases between. The CDR3 contains 11 residues. The germline gives CDR1 MDHEN, CDR2 SYDVKM. CDR3 protein: CASSSRSEQYF. The CDR3 bases are TGTGCCAGCAGTTCTCGAAGCGAGCAGTACTTC.

J is TRBJ2-5 and V is TRBV7-8; D tentatively fits TRBD1 or TRBD2 (5 bases each). The V end lost 5 bases, the J end lost 3 bases, and 25 bases lay between the germline ends. From germline, CDR1 is SGHVS and CDR2 FQNEAQ. This CDR3 has 18 residues. CDR3 protein: CASSHSPYLGDGEETQYF. CDR3 sequence (DNA): TGTGCCAGCAGCCACTCACCGTATTTGGGGGATGGGGAAGAGACCCAGTACTTC.

This clonotype was picked up a small number of times. The gene calls are TRBV27 and TRBJ1-1, with D tentatively TRBD1 (5 bases). Germline V gene data show CDR1 as MNHEY and CDR2 as SMNVEV (reference sequence). The germline V and J ends were trimmed by 5 bases and 6 bases, with 13 bases remaining between them. The CDR3 runs 13 residues. The CDR3 coding sequence is TGTGCCAGCAGTCCTCAGGGAGGAGCTGAAGCTTTCTTT. This codes for CASSPQGGAEAFF.

This clonotype has just a few counts. V is TRBV12-3 or TRBV12-4 and J is TRBJ2-7; TRBD2 is a possible D gene (5 bases). The CDR3 is 15 amino acids. V was cut by 4 bases and J by 0 bases, with 13 bases left in between. CDR3 DNA sequence: TGTGCCAGCAGTTCTCGCGGAGGCTCCTCCTACGAGCAGTACTTC. This codes for CASSSRGGSSYEQYF.

This clonotype has a handful of counts. The genes are TRBV12-3 or TRBV12-4 and TRBJ2-1, with a possible D match to TRBD1 (6 bases). V was pared by 3 bases and J by 9 bases, with 15 bases between. The CDR3 is 14 amino acids. CDR3 DNA sequence: TGTGCCAGCAGTTTTGGGGGCGGAAACCTTGAGCAGTTCTTC. Encoded protein: CASSFGGGNLEQFF.

This clonotype appeared a few times. This chain links TRBV20-1 with TRBJ2-7; TRBD1 aligns across 7 bases. From germline, CDR1 is DFQATT and CDR2 SNEGSKA (reference sequence). V was clipped by 4 bases and J by 5 bases; unmatched bases: 11. This CDR3 has 14 residues. In nucleotides, the CDR3 is TGCAGTGCTAACAGGGACAGCCCAATCGACGAGCAGTACTTC. Translated: CSANRDSPIDEQYF.

The chain employs TRBV6-1 and TRBJ2-5; D may be TRBD2 (6 bases). Per the germline V gene, CDR1 is MNHNS and CDR2 is SASEGT. The CDR3 contains 15 residues. Trimming removed 7 bases at V and 5 bases at J, with 20 bases between. The CDR3 coding sequence is TGTGCCAGCAATACGGGCGGAGGGGCCGGGGAGACCCAGTACTTC. Its protein product is CASNTGGGAGETQYF.